This T cell receptor (beta chain) derives from a study of identical twins. MiXCR, applied by TCRdb to the 5' RACE reads, yields one record per CDR3 protein. The table lists hundreds of thousands of distinct CDR3 sequences, roughly an eighth of them singletons, with about 1.5% in the top ten. This CDR3 spans 17 amino acids. CDR1 is DFQATT, CDR2 SNEGSKA, per germline (reference sequence). V was shortened by 6 bases and J by 4 bases, with 22 bases between the two germline ends. The data also belong to a second study, concerning yellow fever vaccine responses in identical twins.

This TCR was sampled from a woman between 18 and 29 years old in good health. The sequenced sample was PBMCs. V usage is TRBV20-1 and J usage is TRBJ1-6; D gene ambiguous. CDR3 sequence (DNA): TGCAGTGCCGTCCGGGCCGATCGCGGGGATTATAATTCACCCCTCCACTTT. Translating it yields CSAVRADRGDYNSPLHF.